Below, 15 T cell receptor beta chains from the same sample are listed, as sequenced in a study of PD-1 blockade in classical Hodgkin lymphoma. Time point defined: cycle 4 day 1 (C4D1), after six to seven weeks of nivolumab. Autologous stem cell transplantation was followed by relapse in every patient, and brentuximab vedotin exposure varied. Only in-frame clones appear in the TCRdb table, and some are missing; sequencing was by immunoSEQ multiplex PCR. The sample carries about 50,000 clones, about 80% recorded once. The source material was peripheral blood mononuclear cells (PBMCs), sampled before the fourth cycle of nivolumab. The source of these receptors is a human donor with classical Hodgkin lymphoma.

This chain links TRBV2 with TRBJ2-1; TRBD1 is a possible D gene (6 bases). V gave up 4 bases and J gave up 3 bases, with 10 bases separating them. The CDR3 spans 14 residues. Germline V gene lookup returns CDR1 SNHLY and CDR2 FYNNEI. CDR3 region: CASSAQGNYNEQFF. The CDR3 coding sequence is TGTGCCAGCAGTGCTCAGGGGAACTACAATGAGCAGTTCTTC.

This chain uses TRBV18 with TRBJ1-3; tentative D call: TRBD1 (6 bases). This CDR3 region has 14 residues. The germline V gene has CDR1 KGHSH and CDR2 LQKENI. V was pared by 3 bases and J by 7 bases, with 13 bases between. In DNA form, the CDR3 reads TGTGCCAGCTCACCGCAGGGGCAAGGGAACACCATATATTTT. It codes for CASSPQGQGNTIYF.

V is TRBV6-6 and J is TRBJ1-1, with TRBD1 matching 12 bases. The CDR3 contains 16 residues. V lost 2 bases to trimming and J lost 1 base; unmatched junction nucleotides: 2. Germline-derived CDR1 and CDR2 are MNHNY and SVGAGI (reference sequence). The DNA for the CDR3 is TGTGCCAGCAGTTACGGGACAGGGGGCAAGAACACTGAAGCTTTCTTT. As protein: CASSYGTGGKNTEAFF.

This clone turned up a few times. The J gene is TRBJ2-1, the V gene TRBV4-3; TRBD2 agrees at 8 bases. J lost 7 bases, V lost 0 bases, and 17 bases had no gene match. This CDR3 spans 19 amino acids. Per germline, CDR1 LGHNA and CDR2 YSLEER. The CDR3 DNA reads TGCGCCAGCAGCCAAGATCTTCTCCCCGGTGGGGGCGGGGGGAATGAGCAGTTCTTC. Translation gives CASSQDLLPGGGGGNEQFF.

The gene calls are TRBV7-3 and TRBJ1-5; the D gene is possibly TRBD1 (6 bases). Germline V gives CDR1 SGHTA, CDR2 FQGTGA. This CDR3 has 15 residues. Trimming pared 3 bases from V and 5 bases from J, leaving 14 bases between. This chain's CDR3 is CASSFTSSGDQPQHF. The CDR3 coding sequence is TGTGCCAGCAGCTTCACATCTTCAGGGGATCAGCCCCAGCATTTT. The variable domain in full, with the rest retrieved from reference TRBV7-3 and TRBJ1-5, is GAGVSQTPSNKVTEKGKYVELRCDPISGHTALYWYRQSLGQGPEFLIYFQGTGAADDSGLPNDRFFAVRPEGSVSTLKIQRTERGDSAVYLCASSFTSSGDQPQHFGDGTRLSIL.

The chain combines TRBV4-1 with TRBJ2-1; D is unclear. V was shortened by 1 base and J by 4 bases, with 11 bases between the two germline ends. This CDR3 is 15 amino acids long. CDR1 and CDR2 (germline): MGHRA, YSYEKL. In DNA form, the CDR3 reads TGCGCCAGCAGCCAAGTAATGGACCCATACAATGAGCAGTTCTTC. Protein sequence: CASSQVMDPYNEQFF.

This sequence joins TRBV6-1 and TRBJ2-3; D perhaps matches TRBD2 (6 bases). CDR1 MNHNS and CDR2 SASEGT come from the germline V gene. V was pared by 4 bases and J by 5 bases, with 13 bases between. This CDR3 has 14 residues. The CDR3 spells CASSGTTDGDTQYF. In DNA form, the CDR3 reads TGTGCCAGCAGTGGGACTACGGATGGAGATACGCAGTATTTT.

The V call is TRBV9, the J call TRBJ2-3, with D tentatively TRBD1 (6 bases). The CDR3 covers 12 residues. The V gene lost 3 bases and the J gene lost 8 bases, with 10 bases spanning the gap. Germline lookup yields CDR1 SGDLS and CDR2 YYNGEE. The CDR3 protein is CASSDEGGTQYF. Here the CDR3 DNA reads TGTGCCAGCAGCGATGAAGGGGGTACGCAGTATTTT.

V is TRBV5-8 and J is TRBJ2-1; D is unresolved. V shed 0 bases and J shed 4 bases, with 5 bases lying between them. The CDR3 totals 13 residues. The germline V gene has CDR1 SGHTS and CDR2 YDEGEE. This CDR3 reads CASSLVGYNEQFF. The CDR3 DNA is TGTGCCAGCAGCTTGGTAGGGTACAATGAGCAGTTCTTC.

The V gene is TRBV11-2, the J gene TRBJ2-2; 13 bases are shared with TRBD2. Losses at the gene ends were 6 bases for V and 6 bases for J; bases not matched to a gene: 4. CDR1 and CDR2 from the germline V gene are SGHAT and FQNNGV. The CDR3 totals 15 residues. This CDR3 reads CASRTLAGGPGELFF. The CDR3 DNA sequence: TGTGCCAGCAGGACACTAGCGGGAGGGCCCGGGGAGCTGTTTTTT.

This clone was seen more than once but under ten times. V is TRBV11-2 and J is TRBJ2-2, with D perhaps given as TRBD1 or TRBD2 (5 bases each). CDR3 length equals 15 residues. CDR1 is SGHAT, CDR2 FQNNGV, per germline. Trimming removed 0 bases at V and 6 bases at J, with 11 bases between. The CDR3 sequence: CASSLDREAAGELFF. The DNA for the CDR3 is TGTGCCAGCAGCTTAGACAGGGAAGCGGCCGGGGAGCTGTTTTTT.

V usage is TRBV2 and J usage is TRBJ2-3; TRBD2 agrees at 12 bases. With V trimmed by 4 bases and J by 2 bases, 1 base remained unmatched. CDR1 is SNHLY, CDR2 FYNNEI, per germline. This CDR3 is built from 15 residues. The CDR3 sequence is CASSGLAGVTDTQYF. CDR3 DNA sequence: TGTGCCAGCAGTGGACTAGCGGGAGTCACAGATACGCAGTATTTT.

The chain employs TRBV28 and TRBJ1-1, with 7 bases fitting TRBD1. The V gene end was trimmed by 7 bases and the J gene end by 10 bases; junction bases not matched to a gene: 9. The CDR3 is 12 amino acids. Germline assignment: CDR1 MDHEN and CDR2 SYDVKM. The DNA for the CDR3 is TGTGCCAGCAACCAAAGGGGGCGGTCAGCTTTCTTT. The encoded protein is CASNQRGRSAFF.

This chain links TRBV19 with TRBJ2-5; 7 bases align to TRBD2. The CDR3 loop spans 15 amino acids. Germline V lookup: CDR1 LNHDA, CDR2 SQIVND (reference sequence). Trimming took 4 bases from V and 3 from J; bases not matched to a gene: 8. DNA of the CDR3: TGTGCCAGTAGTACCCGAGGGAGGGTTAAAGAGACCCAGTACTTC. Translated: CASSTRGRVKETQYF. Full variable domain (outside the CDR3, taken from reference TRBV19 and TRBJ2-5): DGGITQSPKYLFRKEGQNVTLSCEQNLNHDAMYWYRQDPGQGLRLIYYSQIVNDFQKGDIAEGYSVSREKKESFPLTVTSAQKNPTAFYLCASSTRGRVKETQYFGPGTRLLVL.

This sequence joins TRBV10-3 and TRBJ2-7, with D possibly TRBD1 on 6 matching bases. The V end was cut by 6 bases, the J end by 6 bases, with 18 bases between. The CDR3 has 14 amino acids. The germline CDR1 and CDR2 sequences are ENHRY and SYGVKD. The chain's CDR3 is CAISVTGLMGEQYF. In DNA, the CDR3 is TGTGCCATCAGCGTGACAGGTTTGATGGGCGAGCAGTACTTC.